The 17 T cell receptor beta chains below come from one sample, sequenced in a study of molecular identifiers for immune sequencing clone quantification. TCRdb re-called the PCR reads with MiXCR, one entry per CDR3 protein. The sample lists over 550,000 distinct CDR3 sequences; 25% were seen once. The sample taken for sequencing was naive CD8+ T cells from blood, with Jurkat cell RNA spiked in. Subset here: FACS-sorted CD8+CD4-CCR7+CD45RA+ naive T cells. Receptor source: a human donor in good health. Some libraries in this study had Jurkat cell RNA spiked in.

The genes are TRBV27 and TRBJ1-6; D is uncertain. Germline V gene lookup returns CDR1 MNHEY and CDR2 SMNVEV (reference sequence). V was cut by 6 bases and J by 2 bases, with 14 bases left in between. CDR3 length equals 16 residues. CDR3 in amino acids: CASRPLGTAYNSPLHF. In DNA, the CDR3 is TGTGCCAGCAGGCCCCTCGGAACTGCCTATAATTCACCCCTCCACTTT.

This clonotype was recorded at least ten times. The junction shows a germline mismatch at one end, possibly a read error. V gene TRBV20-1 combines with J gene TRBJ2-7, with TRBD1 matching 10 bases. This CDR3 contains 18 residues. The germline gives CDR1 DFQATT, CDR2 SNEGSKA (reference sequence). DNA of the CDR3: TGCAGTGCTAGCTCGCCGGGACAGGGGACCCTGCTATCCTCCGAGCAGTACTTC. It specifies CSASSPGQGTLLSSEQYF.

This clonotype was counted a few times. This chain connects TRBV5-6 to TRBJ1-1; D not certain. This CDR3 has 13 residues. The V gene's germline CDR1 is SGHDT and CDR2 YYEEEE. Trimming left V 4 bases short and J 4 bases short, with 11 bases between. The CDR3 region has the DNA TGTGCCAGCAGCCAACTAATCGGCACTGAAGCTTTCTTT. Its translation: CASSQLIGTEAFF. The full variable domain, with the rest looked up from reference TRBV5-6 and TRBJ1-1, is DAGVTQSPTHLIKTRGQQVTLRCSPKSGHDTVSWYQQALGQGPQFIFQYYEEEERQRGNFPDRFSGHQFPNYSSELNVNALLLGDSALYLCASSQLIGTEAFFGQGTRLTVV.

Comments on this clonotype: A much more abundant neighbour one base away suggests this may be a read error. The V gene is TRBV5-3, the J gene TRBJ2-7; tentatively, D is TRBD1 (6 bases). TRBV5-3 is sorted into the ORF group, with uncertain function. The CDR3 is 14 amino acids. The chain's CDR3 is CASSHRDIAYEQYF. CDR3 bases: TGCGCCAGCAGCCACCGGGACATAGCCTACGAGCAGTACTTC.

On this clonotype: A much larger clonotype is one base distant, so this may be a read error. The chain joins TRBV7-6 to TRBJ2-7, with 11 nucleotides matching TRBD1. The CDR3 has 13 residues. Germline V gene data show CDR1 as SGHVS and CDR2 as FNYEAQ. V was pared by 1 base and J by 10 bases, with 3 bases of the junction left unmatched. The CDR3 spells CASSLGGQGDQYF. In DNA, the CDR3 is TGTGCCAGCAGCTTAGGGGGACAGGGGGACCAGTACTTC.

This clonotype came up a few times. The chain employs TRBV4-1 and TRBJ2-1, with 8 bases identical to TRBD2. Germline lookup yields CDR1 MGHRA and CDR2 YSYEKL. CDR3 length equals 16 residues. V shed 2 bases and J 0 bases; nucleotides not matched to a gene: 3. The chain's CDR3 is CASSQIAGYSYNEQFF. The CDR3, as DNA: TGCGCCAGCAGCCAAATAGCGGGATACTCCTACAATGAGCAGTTCTTC.

This clonotype was picked up many times. The chain joins TRBV6-5 to TRBJ2-6, with D unresolved. Trimming removed 6 bases at V and 3 bases at J, with 12 bases between. Germline-derived CDR1 and CDR2 are MNHEY and SVGAGI. The CDR3 loop spans 15 amino acids. The CDR3 spells CASRPDTYGANVLTF. The CDR3, as DNA: TGTGCCAGCAGACCCGACACTTATGGGGCCAACGTCCTGACTTTC.

CDR3 region: CASSLDGTANTEAFF. In nucleotides, the CDR3 is TGTGCCAGCAGCTTGGACGGGACAGCGAACACTGAAGCTTTCTTT. The chain combines TRBV5-4 with TRBJ1-1; TRBD1 matches 7 bases. The CDR3 extends over 15 amino acids. Germline-derived CDR1 and CDR2 are SGHNT and YYREEE (reference sequence). The junction had 3 bases not matched to a gene; V was cut back by 0 bases and J by 1 base.

This chain connects TRBV4-2 to TRBJ1-5, with 7 positions matching TRBD1. CDR3 length equals 20 residues. Per germline, CDR1 LGHNA and CDR2 YNFKEQ. Trimming took 3 bases from V and 0 from J; bases not matched to a gene: 17. Here the CDR3 DNA reads TGTGCCAGCAGCCATTCGTTGACAGGGATGACAAAATATAGCAATCAGCCCCAGCATTTT. Translation: CASSHSLTGMTKYSNQPQHF.

This clonotype was detected only a few times. This chain joins TRBV27 and TRBJ2-7, with D tentatively TRBD2 (5 bases). V lost 5 bases, J lost 1 base, and 18 bases lay in between. CDR3 length equals 16 residues. The germline gives CDR1 MNHEY, CDR2 SMNVEV (reference sequence). Here the CDR3 DNA reads TGTGCCAGCAGTACCCGACTAACCTACCTATCCTACGAGCAGTACTTC. The encoded protein is CASSTRLTYLSYEQYF.

The chain combines TRBV7-8 with TRBJ2-1, with 8 bases lining up with TRBD2. The J segment lost 7 bases and the V segment lost 5 bases, leaving 4 bases of the junction unmatched. CDR3 length: 13 amino acids. Germline V gene sequence: CDR1 SGHVS, CDR2 FQNEAQ. CDR3 protein: CASSPGGRNEQFF. The CDR3 DNA reads TGTGCCAGCAGCCCGGGGGGGCGGAATGAGCAGTTCTTC.

This clonotype was picked up one time. A read error may explain this, as a much larger clone is one base away. CDR3 nucleotides: TGTGTCAGCAGCCTCCGAGGGAGGTTAGGCGAGCAGTACTTC. Translated: CVSSLRGRLGEQYF. The genes are TRBV6-5 and TRBJ2-7, with D possibly being TRBD2 (6 bases). In germline, CDR1 is MNHEY, CDR2 SVGAGI. This CDR3 has 14 amino acids.

This clonotype has ten or more counts. V usage is TRBV20-1 and J usage is TRBJ2-3; 7 bases are a match to TRBD2. CDR1 is DFQATT, CDR2 SNEGSKA, per germline (reference sequence). This CDR3 spans 13 amino acids. Germline trimming cut 3 bases from V and 4 bases from J; bases unmatched to any gene: 4. CDR3: CSARSRGSDTQYF. CDR3 DNA sequence: TGCAGTGCTAGGTCGCGGGGGTCAGATACGCAGTATTTT.

This clonotype was seen a handful of times. The chain carries TRBV7-9 and TRBJ1-2; D is unclear. Per the germline V gene, CDR1 is SEHNR and CDR2 is FQNEAQ (reference sequence). Trimming pared 3 bases from V and 5 bases from J, leaving 19 bases between. This CDR3 contains 16 residues. The CDR3 sequence: CASSFGVGEGGYGYTF. DNA of the CDR3: TGTGCCAGCAGCTTTGGTGTCGGGGAAGGAGGGTATGGCTACACCTTC.

This clonotype came up a few times. The chain joins TRBV7-8 to TRBJ1-5, with a weak D call TRBD1 (6 bases). V was clipped by 4 bases and J by 0 bases, with 10 bases between them. The length of the CDR3 is 15 residues. Germline assignment: CDR1 SGHVS and CDR2 FQNEAQ. In DNA, the CDR3 is TGTGCCAGCAGCTACGGGACACTTAGCAATCAGCCCCAGCATTTT. Translating gives CASSYGTLSNQPQHF.

On this clonotype itself: A single base separates this from a much larger clone, so it may be a read error. The chain combines TRBV7-2 with TRBJ2-3, with a tentative D call TRBD1 (6 bases). Germline V lookup: CDR1 SGHTA, CDR2 FQGNSA. This CDR3 has 15 residues. The CDR3 DNA reads as TGTGTCAGCAGCTCAACGACAGGTAGCACAGATACGCAGTATTTT. This encodes CVSSSTTGSTDTQYF.

In DNA, the CDR3 is TGTGCCAGCAGTTACCTTCGGGACTCCCCCTACGAGCAGTACTTC. This sequence encodes CASSYLRDSPYEQYF. The V gene is TRBV27, the J gene TRBJ2-7; a possible D gene is TRBD2 (6 bases). Deletions cut 4 bases from V and 2 bases from J, with 15 bases between. CDR1 and CDR2 from the germline V gene are MNHEY and SMNVEV (reference sequence). This CDR3 has 15 amino acids.